Shown below are 18 T cell receptor beta chains from a single sample sequenced in a study of T cell responses to AZD1222 COVID-19 vaccine. Some clones are missing from TCRdb's copy, which holds only in-frame ones; the method was immunoSEQ multiplex PCR. This repertoire shows about 94,000 clones, 85% found once; its top ten account for roughly 5%. The sample was peripheral blood, taken 28 days after the second AZD1222 dose. Every receptor here comes from an adult who received the AZD1222 COVID-19 vaccine.

This clone was counted between two and nine times. The chain employs TRBV7-9 and TRBJ1-1; 7 bases map to TRBD1. The CDR3 sequence is 15 residues long. Germline CDR1 is SEHNR and CDR2 is FQNEAQ (reference sequence). The J segment lost 6 bases and the V segment lost 3 bases, leaving 10 bases of the junction unmatched. The CDR3 coding sequence is TGTGCCAGCAGCTTCTCGGAGGGGGCAGAACCTGAAGCTTTCTTT. Translated: CASSFSEGAEPEAFF.

J is TRBJ1-2 and V is TRBV28; 7 positions match TRBD1. The length of the CDR3 is 13 residues. The V segment lost 4 bases and the J segment 8 bases; nucleotides outside the gene matches: 7. Germline V lookup: CDR1 MDHEN, CDR2 SYDVKM. The CDR3 DNA follows: TGTGCCAGCAGTTCCCCGACAGGGCGAGGCTACACCTTC. Its translation: CASSSPTGRGYTF.

The chain couples TRBV7-9 to TRBJ1-1; 10 positions match TRBD1. The CDR3 length is 15 residues. The V segment lost 3 bases and the J segment 9 bases; nucleotides outside the gene matches: 10. CDR1 and CDR2 (germline): SEHNR, FQNEAQ (reference sequence). CDR3 loop: CASSLAIGTGDKAFF. The CDR3 nucleotides read TGTGCCAGCAGCTTGGCCATAGGGACAGGGGATAAAGCTTTCTTT.

Details on this clone: Sequence at one end of the junction differs from germline and may be a read error. The J gene is TRBJ1-6, the V gene TRBV3-1 (or the pseudogene TRBV3-2); D is unclear. Germline CDR1 and CDR2: LGHDT and YNNKEL (reference sequence). The CDR3 has 13 amino acids. CDR3 DNA sequence: TGTGCCAGCAGCCAAGATCCGTTTTCGAACAACTGGTTT. It codes for CASSQDPFSNNWF.

The chain uses TRBV7-3 and TRBJ1-1; D uncertain. Trimming cost V 0 bases and J 1 base, with 3 bases left between them. Germline CDR1 SGHTA, CDR2 FQGTGA. CDR3 length equals 13 residues. The DNA of the CDR3 is TGTGCCAGCAGCTTAACGACGAACACTGAAGCTTTCTTT. The encoded protein is CASSLTTNTEAFF.

This clone was seen once. The genes are TRBV27 and TRBJ1-5; TRBD1 agrees at 8 bases. The CDR3 is made up of 15 amino acids. Trimming at V came to 5 bases and at J to 0 bases, leaving 3 bases not matched to a gene. Germline V gives CDR1 MNHEY, CDR2 SMNVEV (reference sequence). The CDR3 region has the DNA TGTGCCAGCAGTCGGGACAGGTATAGCAATCAGCCCCAGCATTTT. It yields the protein CASSRDRYSNQPQHF.

The V gene is TRBV5-1, the J gene TRBJ1-1; D unclear. This CDR3 comprises 16 residues. Germline assignment: CDR1 SGHRS and CDR2 YFSETQ. Trimming stripped 0 bases from V and 0 bases from J, with 12 bases between. CDR3 loop: CASSLGPAVMNTEAFF. In DNA, the CDR3 is TGCGCCAGCAGCTTGGGGCCAGCAGTGATGAACACTGAAGCTTTCTTT.

The chain employs TRBV2 and TRBJ1-2; D may be TRBD1 (5 bases). The CDR3 sequence is 14 residues long. The germline CDR1 and CDR2 sequences are SNHLY and FYNNEI. V lost 5 bases, J lost 5 bases, and 15 bases lay in between. CDR3 bases: TGTGCCAGCAGTAGACCCGGGGCCGGATATGGCTACACCTTC. It translates to CASSRPGAGYGYTF.

This chain connects TRBV19 to TRBJ1-4; tentative D call: TRBD1 (6 bases). The ends were cut back, 5 bases at V and 3 bases at J, with 13 bases in the middle. Germline CDR1 reads LNHDA; CDR2 reads SQIVND (reference sequence). This CDR3 region has 15 residues. CDR3 amino acids: CASSANRVPNEKLFF. The CDR3, as DNA: TGTGCCAGTAGTGCCAACAGGGTACCTAATGAAAAACTGTTTTTT. Supplemented by reference TRBV19 and TRBJ1-4, the full variable domain reads DGGITQSPKYLFRKEGQNVTLSCEQNLNHDAMYWYRQDPGQGLRLIYYSQIVNDFQKGDIAEGYSVSREKKESFPLTVTSAQKNPTAFYLCASSANRVPNEKLFFGSGTQLSVL.

The genes are TRBV7-9 and TRBJ2-7, with no clear D. The CDR3 runs 13 residues. Trimming took 5 bases from V and 6 from J, leaving 14 bases between them. Looked up from germline, CDR1 is SEHNR and CDR2 is FQNEAQ (reference sequence). The CDR3 sequence is CASSLQLIREQYF. For the CDR3, the DNA is TGTGCCAGCAGCCTACAACTAATACGCGAGCAGTACTTC.

The chain couples TRBV7-8 to TRBJ1-6; TRBD1 aligns across 8 bases. This CDR3 has 14 residues. V was pared by 4 bases and J by 7 bases, with 3 bases of the junction left unmatched. CDR1 and CDR2 (germline): SGHVS, FQNEAQ. The CDR3 loop reads CASSSGGGNSPLHF. CDR3 DNA sequence: TGTGCCAGCAGCTCAGGGGGCGGGAATTCACCCCTCCACTTT.

The rearrangement joins TRBV5-4 to TRBJ2-1; 8 bases fit TRBD2. J was trimmed by 7 bases and V by 4 bases; bases with no gene match: 7. The CDR3 runs to 14 residues. Germline CDR1 and CDR2: SGHNT and YYREEE (reference sequence). CDR3 loop: CASSAVVAGNEQFF. In DNA, the CDR3 is TGTGCCAGCAGCGCGGTAGTAGCGGGGAATGAGCAGTTCTTC.

The V and J genes are TRBV2 and TRBJ2-1, with 15 bases aligning to TRBD2. This CDR3 contains 18 residues. The V segment lost 7 bases and the J segment 8 bases; nucleotides outside the gene matches: 15. Germline values: CDR1 SNHLY, CDR2 FYNNEI. The CDR3 reads CASNTPGLAGGPRDEQFF. For the CDR3, the DNA is TGTGCCAGCAATACCCCGGGACTAGCGGGAGGTCCTCGCGATGAGCAGTTCTTC.

V is TRBV10-3 and J is TRBJ2-7, with 8 bases fitting TRBD1. This CDR3 is built from 15 residues. CDR1 is ENHRY and CDR2 is SYGVKD in the germline V gene. Germline trimming cut 6 bases from V and 2 bases from J; bases unmatched to any gene: 9. Here the CDR3 reads CAIRDSRDRPYEQYF. The CDR3 bases are TGTGCCATCAGGGACTCGCGGGACAGGCCCTACGAGCAGTACTTC.

This clone was recorded only once. This chain connects TRBV5-4 to TRBJ2-3, with D hard to call. Deletions cut 4 bases from V and 2 bases from J, with 8 bases between. Germline values: CDR1 SGHNT, CDR2 YYREEE (reference sequence). The CDR3 covers 13 residues. CDR3 sequence reads: CASSPPDTDTQYF. CDR3 coding DNA: TGTGCCAGCAGCCCACCGGACACAGATACGCAGTATTTT.

V gene TRBV5-4 combines with J gene TRBJ1-1; the D is unclear. Trimming shortened V by 4 bases and J by 0 bases, and 13 bases separated the two germline ends. The CDR3 totals 15 residues. Germline V gives CDR1 SGHNT, CDR2 YYREEE (reference sequence). CDR3 in amino acids: CASSPHSTMNTEAFF. The CDR3 bases are TGTGCCAGCAGCCCCCACTCCACAATGAACACTGAAGCTTTCTTT.

The V and J genes are TRBV18 and TRBJ2-4; D is perhaps TRBD2 (5 bases). V was trimmed by 3 bases and J by 0 bases, leaving 18 bases between them. This CDR3 comprises 18 residues. The germline V gene has CDR1 KGHSH and CDR2 LQKENI. The CDR3 DNA is TGTGCCAGCTCACCGGGAATCAGAACGGGGATAGCCAAAAACATTCAGTACTTC. Encoded protein: CASSPGIRTGIAKNIQYF.

This chain uses TRBV3-1 (or the pseudogene TRBV3-2) with TRBJ2-1; no clear D. The CDR3 loop spans 12 amino acids. Trimming removed 0 bases from V and 12 bases from J, with 9 bases in between. Germline V gene data show CDR1 as LGHDT and CDR2 as YNNKEL (reference sequence). The CDR3 is CASSQDPWGQFF. CDR3 bases: TGTGCCAGCAGCCAAGACCCCTGGGGGCAGTTCTTC.